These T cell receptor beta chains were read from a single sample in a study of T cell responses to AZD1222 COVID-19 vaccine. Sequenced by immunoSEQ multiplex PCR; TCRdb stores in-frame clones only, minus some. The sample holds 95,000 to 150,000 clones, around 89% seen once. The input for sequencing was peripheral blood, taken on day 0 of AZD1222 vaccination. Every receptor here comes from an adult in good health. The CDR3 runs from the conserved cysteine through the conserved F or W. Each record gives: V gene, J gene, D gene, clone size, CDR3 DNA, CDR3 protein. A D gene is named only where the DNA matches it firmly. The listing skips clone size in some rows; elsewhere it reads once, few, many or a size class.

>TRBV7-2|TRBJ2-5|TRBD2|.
TGTGCCAGCAGCTACTGGACTAGCGGGGGTAAAGAGACCCAGTACTTC
CASSYWTSGGKETQYF
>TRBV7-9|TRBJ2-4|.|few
TGTGCCAGCAGTCACGCCCAGGGCGACAAAAACATTCAGTACTTC
CASSHAQGDKNIQYF
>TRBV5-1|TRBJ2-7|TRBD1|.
TGCGCCAGCAGCTTGCGACAGGGGTCCTACGAGCAGTACTTC
CASSLRQGSYEQYF
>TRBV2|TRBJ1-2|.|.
TGTGCCAGCACGCCGAAGATTAGTAACTATGGCTACACCTTC
CASTPKISNYGYTF
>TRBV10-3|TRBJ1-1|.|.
TGTGCCATCAGTGGGCAGGGTCGTTCCCAAGTTCGCGCTGAAGCTTTCTTT
CAISGQGRSQVRAEAFF
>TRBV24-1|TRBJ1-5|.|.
TGTGCCACCAGTGACTTACTTGGGACCCAGCATTTT
CATSDLLGTQHF
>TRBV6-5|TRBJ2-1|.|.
TGTGCCAGCAGTTACCTCGTTCCCTCCTACAATGAGCAGTTCTTC
CASSYLVPSYNEQFF
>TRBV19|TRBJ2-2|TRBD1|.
TGTGCCAGTAGTCCCCCCTGGGCGACAGGGAGAAACACCGGGGAGCTGTTTTTT
CASSPPWATGRNTGELFF
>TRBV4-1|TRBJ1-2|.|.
TGCGCCAGCAGCCCCGCCACCGCAGGCCTCTATGGCTACACCTTC
CASSPATAGLYGYTF
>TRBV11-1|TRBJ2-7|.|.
TGTGCCAGCAGCGACCTGACAGGGAGGGACTACGAGCAGTACTTC
CASSDLTGRDYEQYF
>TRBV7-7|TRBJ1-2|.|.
TGTGCCAGCAGCTTCCGGGTTCCTAACTATGGCTACACCTTC
CASSFRVPNYGYTF
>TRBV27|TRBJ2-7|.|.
TGTGCCAGCAGGAGGCATCCCTTCGAGCAGTACTTC
CASRRHPFEQYF
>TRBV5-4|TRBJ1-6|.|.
TGTGCCAGCAGCCACAGAAATTCACCCCTCCACTTT
CASSHRNSPLHF
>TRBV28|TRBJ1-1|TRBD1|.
TGTGCCAGCAGTACCACTTCCAGGGGGCGCTTTGAAGCTTTCTTT
CASSTTSRGRFEAFF
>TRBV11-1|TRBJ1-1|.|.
TGTGCCAGCAGGGACCCGGGAGGCTTCAACACTGAAGCTTTCTTT
CASRDPGGFNTEAFF
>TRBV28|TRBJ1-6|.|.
TGTGCCAGCAGTTTTCCCGAGGGGCAGGGAGGCTCACCCCTCCACTTT
CASSFPEGQGGSPLHF
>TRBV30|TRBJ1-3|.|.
TGTGCCTGGAGTGTAGGCGGAAACACCATATATTTT
CAWSVGGNTIYF
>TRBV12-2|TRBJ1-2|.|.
TGTGCAAGTCGCTTAGCATCTCGGGGGAGGGGCAGGGAAGCTTCAGGCTACACCTTC
CASRLASRGRGREASGYTF
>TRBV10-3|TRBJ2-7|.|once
TGTGCCATCAGTGAGTCGGCAGGTGGGGGCTACGAGCAGTACTTC
CAISESAGGGYEQYF
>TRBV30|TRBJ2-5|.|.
TGTGCCTGGAGTCAAGGACGGCGCCAAGAGACCCAGTACTTC
CAWSQGRRQETQYF
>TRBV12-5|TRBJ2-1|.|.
TGTGCTAGTGGTTTGGTACCTGCTCGGGGCGCCCCAAATGAGCAGTTCTTC
CASGLVPARGAPNEQFF
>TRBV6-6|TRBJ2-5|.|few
TGTGCCAGCAGCCGTCAGAGTCGCCAAGAGACCCAGTACTTC
CASSRQSRQETQYF
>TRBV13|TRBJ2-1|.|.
TGTGCCAGCAGCTACCGGGACCCCAGGGAGGAGCAGTTCTTC
CASSYRDPREEQFF
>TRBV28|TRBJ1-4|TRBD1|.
TGTGCCAGCAGTTCCCGGGACAGGGGAAAACTGTTTTTT
CASSSRDRGKLFF
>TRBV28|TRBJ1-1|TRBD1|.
TGTGCCAGCAGTAACCAGGGGGCACTCACTGAAGCTTTCTTT
CASSNQGALTEAFF
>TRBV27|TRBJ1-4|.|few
TGTGCCAGCAGGACGGGCGTAGCAACTAATGAAAAACTGTTTTTT
CASRTGVATNEKLFF
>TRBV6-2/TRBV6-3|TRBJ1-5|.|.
TGTGCCAGCAGCCGACCGACAGGAGCCAGCAATCAGCCCCAGCATTTT
CASSRPTGASNQPQHF
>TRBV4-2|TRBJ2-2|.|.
TGTGCCAGCAGCCAAGCAGCGTTCACCGGGGAGCTGTTTTTT
CASSQAAFTGELFF
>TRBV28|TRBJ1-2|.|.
TGTGCCAGCAGCCAACCGGGACGAGGCGGCTACACCTTC
CASSQPGRGGYTF
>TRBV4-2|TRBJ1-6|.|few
TGTGCCAGCAGCCAAGGGGTCAGTAATTCACCCCTCCACTTT
CASSQGVSNSPLHF
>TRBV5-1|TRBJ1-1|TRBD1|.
TGCGCCAGCAGCCGCCCGGACAGGGGTACTGAAGCTTTCTTT
CASSRPDRGTEAFF
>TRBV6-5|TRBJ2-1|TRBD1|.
TGTGCCAGCAGTTACCCCGGACAGGCTTCCGAGCAGTTCTTC
CASSYPGQASEQFF
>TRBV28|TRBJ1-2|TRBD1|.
TGTGCCAGCAGTTTGGGGGACAGGGGTGACTATGGCTACACCTTC
CASSLGDRGDYGYTF
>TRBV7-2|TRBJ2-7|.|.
TGTGCCAGCAGCTTAAGGTCATACGAGCAGTACTTC
CASSLRSYEQYF
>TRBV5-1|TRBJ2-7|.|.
TGCGCCACCAGAGATATGCGGTCGAAGAACTACGAGCAGTACTTC
CATRDMRSKNYEQYF
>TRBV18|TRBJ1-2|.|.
TGTGCCAGCTCACCACGGGGCTCGACTTTATATGGCTACACCTTC
CASSPRGSTLYGYTF
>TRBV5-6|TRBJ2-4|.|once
TGTGCCAGCAGCTTGGCCTTACGGGGATTGGGTGACATTCAGTACTTC
CASSLALRGLGDIQYF
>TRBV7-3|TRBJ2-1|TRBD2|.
TGTGCCAGCAGCTTAACGGGAGGGCCCAGTGAGCAGTTCTTC
CASSLTGGPSEQFF
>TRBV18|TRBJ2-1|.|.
TGTGCCAGCTCACCACTGAACAGGCAGAGGTACAATGAGCAGTTCTTC
CASSPLNRQRYNEQFF
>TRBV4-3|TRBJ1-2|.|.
TGCGCCAGCAGCCGTGGTGCTAACTATGGCTACACCTTC
CASSRGANYGYTF
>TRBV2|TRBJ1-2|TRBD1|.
TGTGCCAGCAGTGAATCCCCGACAGGGGGTGGCTACACCTTC
CASSESPTGGGYTF
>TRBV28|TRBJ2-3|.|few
TGTGCCAGCGGGCGTCCGGGGGCCACAGATACGCAGTATTTT
CASGRPGATDTQYF
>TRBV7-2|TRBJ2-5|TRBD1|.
TGTGCCAGCACCACCGGACAGGGAGGAGAGACCCAGTACTTC
CASTTGQGGETQYF
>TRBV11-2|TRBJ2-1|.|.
TGTGCCAGCAGCACTCACCGGAGCTCCTACAATGAGCAGTTCTTC
CASSTHRSSYNEQFF
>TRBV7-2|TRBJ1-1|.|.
TGTGCCAGCAGCTACGGGACCGCGAACACTGAAGCTTTCTTT
CASSYGTANTEAFF
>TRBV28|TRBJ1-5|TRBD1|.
TGTGCCAGCGGAAGGACAGGGAATCAGCCCCAGCATTTT
CASGRTGNQPQHF
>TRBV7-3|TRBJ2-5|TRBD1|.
TGTGCCAGCAGCCCGGACAGGGTGAGCGGGACCCAGTACTTC
CASSPDRVSGTQYF
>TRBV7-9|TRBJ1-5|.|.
TGTGCCAGCAGCTTAGGGGCAGACAATCAGCCCCAGCATTTT
CASSLGADNQPQHF
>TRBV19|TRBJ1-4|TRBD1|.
TGTGCCAGTAGTAGCACAGGGGCGGCTAATGAAAAACTGTTTTTT
CASSSTGAANEKLFF
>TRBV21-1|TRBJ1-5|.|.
TGTGCCGCACTAAAACGAGCTTTAAGCAATCAGCCCCAGCATTTT
CAALKRALSNQPQHF
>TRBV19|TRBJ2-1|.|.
TGTGCCAGTAGTCCCCTAGAGGACGCAATCTCCTACAATGAGCAGTTCTTC
CASSPLEDAISYNEQFF
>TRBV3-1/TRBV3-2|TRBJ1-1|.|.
TGTGCCAGCAGCCACTGGTCATCACTCAACACTGAAGCTTTCTTT
CASSHWSSLNTEAFF
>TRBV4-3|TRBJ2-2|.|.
TGCGCCAGCAGCCAACAAAGGGCAAACGCCGGGGAGCTGTTTTTT
CASSQQRANAGELFF
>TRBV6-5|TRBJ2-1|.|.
TGTGCCAGCAGTTACGTGGGGGTTTACAATGAGCAGTTCTTC
CASSYVGVYNEQFF
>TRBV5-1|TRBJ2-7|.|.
TGCGCCAGCCGGACGGGCGCAAGCTCCTACGAGCAGTACTTC
CASRTGASSYEQYF